The 14 T cell receptor beta chains below all came from one sample that was sequenced in a study of T cell responses to AZD1222 COVID-19 vaccine. The method was immunoSEQ multiplex PCR; TCRdb's version includes in-frame clones alone and lacks a portion of them. The sample contains almost 70,000 clones, about four fifths of which appear only once. This specimen was peripheral blood, taken 28 days after the second AZD1222 dose. These receptors were obtained from an adult who received the AZD1222 COVID-19 vaccine.

The chain recombines TRBV6-5 with TRBJ1-3; D not certain. The germline V and J ends were trimmed by 5 bases and 0 bases, with 8 bases remaining between them. Germline V lookup: CDR1 MNHEY, CDR2 SVGAGI. The CDR3 totals 14 residues. The CDR3, as DNA: TGTGCCAGCAGTCCTCAGGCCTCTGGAAACACCATATATTTT. The encoded protein is CASSPQASGNTIYF.

The chain is built from TRBV7-3 and TRBJ2-1, with 9 bases aligning to TRBD2. This CDR3 spans 16 amino acids. V lost 0 bases, J lost 5 bases, and 5 bases stayed unmatched. Germline CDR1 reads SGHTA; CDR2 reads FQGTGA. CDR3 loop: CASSLTSGGPNNEQFF. In nucleotides, the CDR3 is TGTGCCAGCAGCTTAACCAGCGGGGGGCCCAACAATGAGCAGTTCTTC.

The genes are TRBV7-3 and TRBJ2-5; D assignment may be TRBD1 or TRBD2 (5 bases each). The CDR3 spans 15 residues. Trimming cost V 4 bases and J 0 bases, with 12 bases left between them. CDR1 SGHTA and CDR2 FQGTGA come from the germline V gene. The CDR3 DNA reads TGTGCCAGCAGCTCCGGGACGGCGTACCAAGAGACCCAGTACTTC. Its protein is CASSSGTAYQETQYF.

The chain couples TRBV2 to TRBJ1-2; D possibly corresponds to TRBD1 (6 bases). This CDR3 spans 14 amino acids. Germline V lookup: CDR1 SNHLY, CDR2 FYNNEI. The ends were cut back, 7 bases at V and 2 bases at J, with 14 bases in the middle. CDR3 amino acids: CASNLGGKNYGYTF. CDR3 coding DNA: TGTGCCAGCAACCTGGGGGGCAAAAACTATGGCTACACCTTC. Complete variable domain (other parts from reference TRBV2 and TRBJ1-2): EPEVTQTPSHQVTQMGQEVILRCVPISNHLYFYWYRQILGQKVEFLVSFYNNEISEKSEIFDDQFSVERPDGSNFTLKIRSTKLEDSAMYFCASNLGGKNYGYTFGSGTRLTVV.

The chain combines TRBV21-1 with TRBJ1-2. TRBV21-1 is a documented pseudogene. The length of the CDR3 is 17 residues. The CDR3 region is CASSINKAPFPNYGYTF. The CDR3 nucleotides read TGTGCCAGCAGCATTAACAAGGCACCCTTTCCCAACTATGGCTACACCTTC.

The chain is built from TRBV4-1 and TRBJ1-2; no definite D call. This CDR3 is 14 amino acids long. Germline V gene sequence: CDR1 MGHRA, CDR2 YSYEKL. V was pared by 0 bases and J by 8 bases, with 13 bases between. The CDR3 loop reads CASSQDRTSWGYTF. Here the CDR3 DNA reads TGCGCCAGCAGCCAAGACAGGACCTCCTGGGGCTACACCTTC.

The chain recombines TRBV18 with TRBJ1-2; D not resolved. V was clipped by 3 bases and J by 2 bases, with 7 bases between them. The CDR3 sequence is 13 residues long. From germline, CDR1 is KGHSH and CDR2 LQKENI. In DNA, the CDR3 is TGTGCCAGCTCACCCACAGAGAACTATGGCTACACCTTC. Residues: CASSPTENYGYTF.

The chain combines TRBV7-6 with TRBJ1-1; TRBD1 matches 7 bases. Germline CDR1 is SGHVS and CDR2 is FNYEAQ. V gave up 5 bases and J gave up 5 bases; unmatched junction bases: 11. The CDR3 has 15 residues. The CDR3 is CASSPLYDRATEAFF. The CDR3 DNA reads TGTGCCAGCAGCCCACTATATGACAGGGCTACTGAAGCTTTCTTT.

This clone was detected only a few times. The J gene is TRBJ1-3, the V gene TRBV5-4, with TRBD1 matching 8 bases. V lost 4 bases, J lost 1 base, and 13 bases stayed unmatched. The length of the CDR3 is 18 residues. Per the germline V gene, CDR1 is SGHNT and CDR2 is YYREEE (reference sequence). The CDR3 here is CASSQGQGPHLSGNTIYF. The CDR3 DNA follows: TGTGCCAGCAGCCAAGGACAGGGTCCCCACCTTTCTGGAAACACCATATATTTT.

The chain carries TRBV28 and TRBJ2-6, with 10 bases aligning to TRBD1. The trim removed 10 bases at V and 1 base at J, leaving 16 bases unmatched. This CDR3 has 19 residues. Per the germline V gene, CDR1 is MDHEN and CDR2 is SYDVKM. In DNA form, the CDR3 reads TGTGCCACTTCCAGTTTGGACAGGGGGAGGGATTCTGGGGCCAACGTCCTGACTTTC. The encoded protein is CATSSLDRGRDSGANVLTF.

Only a few counts were recorded for this clone. The J gene is TRBJ1-2, the V gene TRBV29-1; tentative D call: TRBD1 (5 bases). In germline, CDR1 is SQVTM, CDR2 ANQGSEA. The CDR3 has 11 amino acids. Deletions cut 7 bases from V and 10 bases from J, with 16 bases between. CDR3 in DNA: TGCAGCGCCGGCCGGGACCCCGACTACACCTTC. It codes for CSAGRDPDYTF.

The chain is built from TRBV10-3 and TRBJ2-2; D is undetermined. With 5 bases removed from V and 2 bases from J, the gap between germline ends came to 12 bases. The CDR3 loop spans 15 amino acids. Germline loops: CDR1 ENHRY, CDR2 SYGVKD. The CDR3 nucleotides are TGTGCCATCAGTTCCCCGGGCCTCAACACCGGGGAGCTGTTTTTT. Protein: CAISSPGLNTGELFF.

The chain employs TRBV7-2 and TRBJ2-5, with TRBD1 matching over 9 bases. Looked up from germline, CDR1 is SGHTA and CDR2 is FQGNSA. The ends lost 6 bases at V and 5 bases at J; junction bases unmatched: 7. The CDR3 covers 14 residues. The CDR3 sequence: CASRRDRGLETQYF. As DNA, the CDR3 is TGTGCCAGCAGAAGAGACAGGGGGTTGGAGACCCAGTACTTC.

The chain carries TRBV19 and TRBJ1-2; TRBD1 aligns across 7 bases. In germline, CDR1 is LNHDA, CDR2 SQIVND (reference sequence). This CDR3 spans 14 amino acids. The J segment lost 2 bases and the V segment lost 6 bases, leaving 6 bases of the junction unmatched. The CDR3 sequence: CASRGDRANYGYTF. In DNA form, the CDR3 reads TGTGCCAGTAGGGGAGACAGGGCCAACTATGGCTACACCTTC. The full variable domain, with the rest looked up from reference TRBV19 and TRBJ1-2, is DGGITQSPKYLFRKEGQNVTLSCEQNLNHDAMYWYRQDPGQGLRLIYYSQIVNDFQKGDIAEGYSVSREKKESFPLTVTSAQKNPTAFYLCASRGDRANYGYTFGSGTRLTVV.